One and the same sample provided the 23 T cell receptor beta chains below, sequenced in a study of Graves' ophthalmopathy and Graves' hyperthyroidism. Scientists amplified the TCR beta CDR3 regions from RNA transcripts. In the first round, RT-PCR was carried out with HTBI primers, and a multiplex PCR formed the second round. TCRdb reanalysed the multiplex PCR reads using MiXCR and keeps one entry per CDR3 protein. The table shows roughly 1.1 million distinct CDR3 sequences, with 36% occurring only once. Sequenced sample: peripheral blood or thyroid tissue (not recorded which). Source of these receptors: an adult man with Graves' hyperthyroidism.

J is TRBJ2-7 and V is TRBV20-1, with D tentatively TRBD1 (7 bases). Trimming removed 0 bases from V and 3 bases from J, with 15 bases in between. This CDR3 is built from 15 residues. Germline values: CDR1 DFQATT, CDR2 SNEGSKA (reference sequence). The CDR3 DNA sequence: TGCAGTGCTAGAGACTGGGGGGACAGTGTCTACGAGCAGTACTTC. It specifies CSARDWGDSVYEQYF.

This clonotype was observed once. The chain employs TRBV7-2 and TRBJ1-3, with D possibly being TRBD1 (5 bases). Germline V gives CDR1 SGHTA, CDR2 FQGNSA. This CDR3 region has 17 residues. V dropped 5 bases and J dropped 0 bases, with 17 bases sitting between them. Here the CDR3 DNA reads TGTGCCAGCAGCCGGGCTAGGGGAACCTCCTCTGGAAACACCATATATTTT. It codes for CASSRARGTSSGNTIYF.

As for this clonotype: A much larger clone is a single base away; this may be a read error. The rearrangement uses TRBV7-9 and TRBJ2-5; TRBD2 agrees at 8 bases. Germline lookup yields CDR1 SEHNR and CDR2 FQNEAQ (reference sequence). J gave up 3 bases and V 1 base, and 1 base lay outside the gene matches. The CDR3 has 14 amino acids. CDR3 in DNA: TGTGCCAGCAGCTTAGAGACTAGCGAAGAGACCCAGTACTTC. As protein: CASSLETSEETQYF.

A remark on this clonotype: A much larger clone lies one base from this, so it may be a read error. The V call is TRBV10-3, the J call TRBJ1-2, with D possibly being TRBD1 (5 bases). The CDR3 is 13 residues long. The germline V gene has CDR1 ENHRY and CDR2 SYGVKD. In nucleotides, the CDR3 is TGTGCCACCAGTTACAGGCGGGACTATGGCTACACCTTC. Amino acid sequence: CATSYRRDYGYTF.

This clonotype came up many times. The chain couples TRBV7-2 to TRBJ1-1; 7 bases match TRBD1. V was pared by 4 bases and J by 3 bases, with 8 bases of the junction left unmatched. The V gene's germline CDR1 is SGHTA and CDR2 FQGNSA. The CDR3 runs 15 residues. CDR3 amino acids: CASSSEYRGYTEAFF. CDR3 nucleotide sequence: TGTGCCAGCAGCTCAGAATACAGGGGTTACACTGAAGCTTTCTTT. The full variable domain, in which reference TRBV7-2 and TRBJ1-1 provide the parts outside the CDR3, is GAGVSQSPSNKVTEKGKDVELRCDPISGHTALYWYRQSLGQGLEFLIYFQGNSAPDKSGLPSDRFSAERTGGSVSTLTIQRTQQEDSAVYLCASSSEYRGYTEAFFGQGTRLTVV.

V usage is TRBV14 and J usage is TRBJ1-1, with 8 bases identical to TRBD1. This CDR3 region has 17 residues. Germline lookup yields CDR1 SGHDN and CDR2 FVKESK. After removal of 4 bases from V and 2 bases from J, the junction contained 12 bases not matched to a gene. CDR3 sequence: CASSLWTGLAVNTEAFF. The CDR3 region has the DNA TGTGCCAGCAGCCTGTGGACAGGGCTGGCGGTAAACACTGAAGCTTTCTTT.

This clonotype was seen only a few times. One end of the junction is discordant with germline, which a read error may explain. This chain joins TRBV10-3 and TRBJ2-7; TRBD2 agrees at 7 bases. The CDR3 loop spans 15 amino acids. The germline gives CDR1 ENHRY, CDR2 SYGVKD. CDR3 sequence reads: CASSYEGGSTYEQYF. The CDR3 DNA sequence: TGTGCCAGCAGTTACGAAGGCGGGAGTACCTACGAGCAGTACTTC.

In the case of this clonotype: A much bigger clone sits one base away, suggesting this may be a read error. The chain recombines TRBV7-9 with TRBJ1-2; 7 bases agree with TRBD1. The CDR3 extends over 14 amino acids. The V segment lost 7 bases and the J segment 2 bases; nucleotides outside the gene matches: 7. Germline V gene sequence: CDR1 SEHNR, CDR2 FQNEAQ (reference sequence). CDR3 in amino acids: CASNSGQLNYGYTF. DNA for the CDR3: TGTGCCAGCAACTCGGGACAGCTAAACTATGGCTACACCTTC.

The rearrangement links TRBV5-1 to TRBJ2-7, with TRBD1 identical over 10 bases. V lost 4 bases, J lost 1 base, and 5 bases stayed unmatched. CDR3 length: 15 amino acids. The germline V gene encodes CDR1 SGHRS and CDR2 YFSETQ. The CDR3 DNA sequence: TGCGCCAGCAGCCCTGGACAGGGGGAATCCTACGAGCAGTACTTC. It is translated as CASSPGQGESYEQYF.

This clonotype was counted at least ten times. The chain has TRBV7-9 and TRBJ1-4, with D possibly being TRBD1 (5 bases). V lost 6 bases and J 4 bases, leaving 15 bases between the germline ends. Looked up from germline, CDR1 is SEHNR and CDR2 is FQNEAQ (reference sequence). This CDR3 has 15 residues. DNA for the CDR3: TGTGCCAGCAGGCATCCCGGGACGGGTAATGAAAAACTGTTTTTT. This translates into CASRHPGTGNEKLFF.

V gene TRBV24-1 combines with J gene TRBJ1-2; D is perhaps TRBD1 (6 bases). The CDR3 is 12 residues long. V was clipped by 11 bases and J by 10 bases, with 19 bases between them. The V gene's germline CDR1 is KGHDR and CDR2 SFDVKD. The CDR3 is CAIPGQGRYYTF. CDR3 DNA: TGTGCCATACCAGGGCAGGGGCGATACTACACCTTC.

This chain links TRBV25-1 with TRBJ2-7; the match to TRBD2 covers 8 bases. The CDR3 is 12 residues long. Germline CDR1 reads MGHDK; CDR2 reads SYGVNS. CDR3 residues: CARSGSSYEQYF. CDR3 DNA: TGTGCTAGAAGCGGGAGCTCCTACGAGCAGTACTTC.

Of note for this clonotype: A junction boundary mismatches the germline segment, possibly from a read error. V is TRBV15 and J is TRBJ2-5; a weak D match, TRBD1 (7 bases). This CDR3 is built from 15 residues. The germline V gene has CDR1 LNHNV and CDR2 YYDKDF (reference sequence). CDR3 sequence: CAASRGDSRQETQYF. The CDR3, as DNA: TGTGCCGCCAGCAGGGGGGACAGTCGCCAAGAGACCCAGTACTTC.

V usage is TRBV4-1 and J usage is TRBJ1-1; perhaps TRBD1 as D (5 bases). Trimming took off 3 bases at V and 2 bases at J, with 13 bases between the two ends. Per the germline V gene, CDR1 is MGHRA and CDR2 is YSYEKL. The CDR3 is 15 residues long. The CDR3 DNA sequence: TGCGCCAGCAGCCAGGGGATCGACAGAAACACTGAAGCTTTCTTT. Its protein product is CASSQGIDRNTEAFF.

This sequence joins TRBV20-1 and TRBJ1-1; the D is unclear. This CDR3 has 12 amino acids. V lost 5 bases to trimming and J lost 3 bases, with 10 bases between them. Germline CDR1 is DFQATT and CDR2 is SNEGSKA (reference sequence). CDR3 nucleotides: TGCAGTGCTCCGCTCAGGCACACTGAAGCTTTCTTT. Translation gives CSAPLRHTEAFF.

This clonotype was seen ten or more times. The chain links TRBV12-3 or TRBV12-4 to TRBJ2-2, with D unresolved. The germline V and J ends were trimmed by 6 bases and 3 bases, with 8 bases remaining between them. There are 13 residues in the CDR3. The CDR3 DNA follows: TGTGCCAGCAGCTTGGTGGACACCGGGGAGCTGTTTTTT. Protein: CASSLVDTGELFF.

For this clonotype: At one end the junction does not follow the germline gene, possibly because of a read error. The chain carries TRBV7-2 and TRBJ2-5; perhaps TRBD2 as D (5 bases). Germline V gene lookup returns CDR1 SGHTA and CDR2 FQGNSA. The CDR3 has 13 residues. CDR3 DNA: TGTGCCAGCAGCCCCAACGGCTGGGAGAACCAGTACTTC. Translated: CASSPNGWENQYF.

This chain connects TRBV5-8 to TRBJ2-5; 8 bases match TRBD1. Germline V gene sequence: CDR1 SGHTS, CDR2 YDEGEE. The V and J ends lost 3 bases and 3 bases, in that order; junction bases with no gene match: 7. This CDR3 has 15 residues. The CDR3 DNA reads TGTGCCAGCAGCTCACCGGGACAGGAAGAAGAGACCCAGTACTTC. Its translation is CASSSPGQEEETQYF. Combining the CDR3 with reference TRBV5-8 and TRBJ2-5 gives the whole variable domain EAGVTQSPTHLIKTRGQQATLRCSPISGHTSVYWYQQALGLGLQFLLWYDEGEERNRGNFPPRFSGRQFPNYSSELNVNALELEDSALYLCASSSPGQEEETQYFGPGTRLLVL.

This clonotype showed up just a few times. The V call is TRBV6-2 or TRBV6-3, the J call TRBJ2-5; D gene unclear. This CDR3 is built from 14 residues. CDR1 and CDR2 from the germline V gene are MNHEY and SVGEGT. V lost 2 bases to trimming and J lost 0 bases, with 7 bases between them. CDR3 amino acids: CASSYNGNQETQYF. The DNA of the CDR3 is TGTGCCAGCAGTTACAACGGAAACCAAGAGACCCAGTACTTC.

Many counts were recorded for this clonotype. V and J are TRBV10-1 and TRBJ1-1; TRBD1 matches 9 bases. The CDR3 sequence is 16 residues long. Germline CDR1 and CDR2: WNHNN and SYGVQD (reference sequence). Trimming removed 0 bases from V and 1 base from J; junction bases left unmatched: 3. CDR3 amino acids: CASSESLDRGNTEAFF. CDR3 coding DNA: TGCGCCAGCAGTGAGTCATTGGACAGGGGGAACACTGAAGCTTTCTTT.

This sequence joins TRBV5-1 and TRBJ2-7; D perhaps matches TRBD1 (6 bases). CDR1 and CDR2 from the germline V gene are SGHRS and YFSETQ. Trimming cost V 4 bases and J 4 bases, with 15 bases left between them. CDR3 length: 14 amino acids. Here the CDR3 DNA reads TGCGCCAGCAGCAGACAGACAGGTGTATACGAGCAGTACTTC. Translation: CASSRQTGVYEQYF.

The chain uses TRBV4-1 and TRBJ2-7, with 7 bases lining up with TRBD1. With V trimmed by 0 bases and J by 3 bases, 5 bases remained unmatched. CDR3 length: 15 residues. In germline, CDR1 is MGHRA, CDR2 YSYEKL. The CDR3 region is CASSQDQNRGYEQYF. CDR3 coding DNA: TGCGCCAGCAGCCAAGATCAAAACAGGGGCTACGAGCAGTACTTC.

This clonotype was picked up many times. A junction boundary mismatches the germline segment, possibly from a read error. V gene TRBV4-1 combines with J gene TRBJ2-7; perhaps TRBD2 as D (5 bases). CDR1 is MGHRA and CDR2 is YSYEKL in the germline V gene. This CDR3 has 13 residues. The CDR3 reads CASSQEGGYEQYF. CDR3 in DNA: TGTGCCAGCAGCCAAGAGGGCGGATACGAGCAGTACTTC.